This T cell receptor beta chain was captured by sequencing in a study of Graves' ophthalmopathy and Graves' hyperthyroidism. RNA served as the template for amplifying TCR beta CDR3 regions. Investigators did first-round RT-PCR with HTBI primers, then second-round multiplex PCR. TCRdb independently ran MiXCR on the multiplex PCR reads; one entry per CDR3 protein. The table lists hundreds of thousands of distinct CDR3 sequences, 40% to 50% of them singletons. V was pared by 5 bases and J by 0 bases, with 13 bases between. CDR1 and CDR2 (germline): SGHTA, FQGTGA. The CDR3 is made up of 15 amino acids. The rearrangement joins TRBV7-3 to TRBJ1-2; tentatively, D is TRBD1 (6 bases). This TCR was recovered from an adult man with Graves' ophthalmopathy. The source material was peripheral blood. CDR3 DNA: TGTGCCAGCAGCCCCACTGGGACATCTAACTATGGCTACACCTTC. Translated: CASSPTGTSNYGYTF.